This T cell receptor beta chain appears in the sequencing data of a study of human T cells and chemical hapten exposure (dated by TCRdb to 2020 to 2023). At the level of the whole study: For sensitization, 2% DPC in acetone was applied to a 2 cm by 2 cm area of upper inner arm skin. Throughout the approximately 24-week study period, patients were also given weekly therapeutic DPC doses on the scalp. Patch testing on the upper back used Finn chambers containing 0.01% DPC, with scoring done after 6 days according to International Contact Dermatitis Research Group standards. Alopecia areata with under or over 50% scalp involvement, alopecia totalis and alopecia universalis were represented in the patient cohort, which was mostly female. Libraries were pooled for sequencing, and per-sample TCR yields varied mainly because of small differences in library volumes within the pool. This study followed changes in the peripheral blood TCR repertoire in vivo during primary and secondary sensitization of alopecia patients to the hapten diphenylcyclopropenone (DPC). Blood was sampled from patients pre-sensitization (week 0) and at 2, 6 and about 24 weeks after DPC sensitization. About 28 alopecia patients gave blood for TCR sequencing at one to four time points (pre-sensitization, 2, 6 and 24 weeks). Paper-wide results and their limitations: The number of TCRs above 1 in 1000 frequency did not change with DPC sensitization; there was no evidence of global repertoire structure alterations. Patch test score correlated positively with the number of PT1 expanded TCRs, reaching significance at thresholds 8, 16 and 32 but not at 4. Because all patients had alopecia, a presumed autoimmune disease, the immune response of the patients might differ from that of healthy individuals. Compared with pre-sensitization or healthy control sets, expanded TCRs formed significantly more large CDR3 similarity clusters, which is consistent with antigen-driven responses. After repeated subsampling, the strength of the expansion versus patch-test correlation and the threshold at which it became significant changed.

The library was obtained by RACE. The sequencing machine was a NextSeq 500. During library preparation, unique molecular identifiers were attached to individual cDNA molecules so that TCRs could be counted in a quantitative, reproducible way. For every blood RNA sample, sequencing covered both the TCR alpha and TCR beta chains. The authors' analysis ran thus. A median of approximately 100,000 TCRs per sample was observed, with a range of about 23,224 to 750,000. The Decombinator software suite was used to annotate V, J and CDR3 in the TCR reads. Every sample was subsampled to the same number of TCRs (28,000) for the PS versus PT1 abundance plots. TCRs were defined as expanded if absent before sensitization and observed at least eight times at the 2-week time point. TCRdb ran its own pipeline on the public reads, namely fastp trimming at Q25 and MiXCR clone calling, and kept in-frame beta chains. Every CDR3 protein is listed once, alongside the most common genes and DNA of its rows. The V and J calls, along with clone size, are taken from TCRdb and not from the paper's own processing. In all, the sample holds 350,000 to 450,000 distinct CDR3 sequences, and about 5.1% of those were seen once. Around 2.6% of the sample rests with the top ten.

The table lists this clonotype with many counts. This receptor's antigen is unknown. No base-level quality is on record; no much larger clone is a single base apart. The time point label for this specimen denotes: pre-sensitization, week 0. The sample's treatment or condition label, decoded: therapeutic diphenylcyclopropenone sensitization with weekly scalp DPC. At each patch-test visit, blood was drawn before the patch test was applied. Patients were eligible if aged 18 to 70, diagnosed with alopecia and judged suitable for DPC therapy, and pregnant patients were excluded. Total RNA was extracted from unfractionated whole blood that had been collected in Tempus Blood RNA tubes. The CDR3 goes from the cysteine to the phenylalanine over 13 residues. The CDR3 DNA has 39 bases and is translated from base 1. Per the germline V gene, SQVTM is the CDR1 and ANQGSEA is the CDR2. After removal of 6 bases from V and 6 bases from J, the junction retains 7 bases not matched to a gene.

The sequences come from whole blood, collected in connection with sensitization to the hapten diphenylcyclopropenone (DPC). This sequence uses TRBV29-1 and TRBJ1-1; 10 nucleotides in the junction match TRBD1. This TCR derives from a woman aged 50 to 65 with alopecia areata. Some clones in this sample may be carry-over from other donors' samples. The nucleotide sequence reads as follows: TGCAGCGTGGCGGACAGGGGGGCGGCTGAAGCTTTCTTT. The resulting protein is CSVADRGAAEAFF.